This TCR beta chain was obtained from a study of blood T cells in healthy people across ages. Study-level points and caveats: Age showed a roughly linear inverse relationship with TCR beta diversity per million T cells.

A sample-barcoded 5' primer and a J-beta primer mix were used in a second PCR of roughly 6 to 11 cycles. TCRdb reprocessed the 5' RACE reads with MiXCR, giving one entry per CDR3 protein. The sample has about 780,000 distinct CDR3 sequences, about half seen once. The CDR3 consists of 13 residues. Germline lookup yields CDR1 DFQATT and CDR2 SNEGSKA (reference sequence). The trim removed 6 bases at V and 3 bases at J, leaving 5 bases unmatched. Comment on this clonotype: The antigen is unknown.

This chain uses TRBV20-1 with TRBJ2-7; 10 nucleotides align to TRBD2. The clonotype originates from a man older than 75 in good health. Material for sequencing was blood. The CDR3 bases are TGCAGTGCCAAGACTAGCGGGTACTACGAGCAGTACTTC. This encodes CSAKTSGYYEQYF.